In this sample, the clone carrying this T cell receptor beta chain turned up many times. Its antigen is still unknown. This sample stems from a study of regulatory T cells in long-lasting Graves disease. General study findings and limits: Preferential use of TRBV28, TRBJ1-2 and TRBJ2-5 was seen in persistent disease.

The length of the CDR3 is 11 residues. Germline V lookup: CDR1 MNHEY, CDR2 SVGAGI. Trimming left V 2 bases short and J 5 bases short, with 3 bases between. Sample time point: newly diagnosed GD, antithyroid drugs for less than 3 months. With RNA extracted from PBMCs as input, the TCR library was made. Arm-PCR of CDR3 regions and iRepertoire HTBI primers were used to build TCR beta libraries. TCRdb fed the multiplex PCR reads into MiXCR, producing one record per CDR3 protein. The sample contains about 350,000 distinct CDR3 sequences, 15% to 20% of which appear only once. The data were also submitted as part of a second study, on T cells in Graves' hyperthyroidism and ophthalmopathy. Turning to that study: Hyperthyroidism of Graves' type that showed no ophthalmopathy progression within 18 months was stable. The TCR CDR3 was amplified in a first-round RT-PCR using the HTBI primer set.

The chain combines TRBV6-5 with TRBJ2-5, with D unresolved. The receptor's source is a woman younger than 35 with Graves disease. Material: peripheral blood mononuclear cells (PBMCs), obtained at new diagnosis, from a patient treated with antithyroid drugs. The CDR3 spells CASSYPETQYF. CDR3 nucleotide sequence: TGTGCCAGCAGTTACCCCGAGACCCAGTACTTC.